This T cell receptor beta chain was found in a study of shared clonotypes between healthy human individuals. Here immunoSEQ multiplex PCR was the method, and the copy in TCRdb shows in-frame clones only, minus some. The sample has approximately 320,000 clones; roughly 84% are singletons. The sample consisted of memory CD8+ T cells sorted from blood. Subset reported: CD45RO+ cells pooled with CCR7-negative TemRA cells. This TCR derives from a man younger than 35 in good health.

CDR3 bases: TGCGCCAGCAGCCTAAACAGGGGGCCTTCCGGGGAGCTGTTTTTT. Residues: CASSLNRGPSGELFF. The rearrangement uses TRBV4-1 and TRBJ2-2, with TRBD1 identical over 9 bases. V shed 4 bases and J 6 bases; nucleotides not matched to a gene: 6. The CDR3 loop spans 15 amino acids. Germline V lookup: CDR1 MGHRA, CDR2 YSYEKL.